Listed here are 17 T cell receptor beta chains from one sample, sequenced in a study of regulatory T cells in long-lasting Graves disease. Assembly of TCR beta libraries relied on iRepertoire HTBI primers together with Arm-PCR of CDR3 regions. Each CDR3 protein is one row after TCRdb ran MiXCR on the multiplex PCR reads. The sample records just over 600,000 distinct CDR3 sequences, about 16% being singletons. This sample's time point: newly diagnosed GD, antithyroid drugs for less than 3 months. Making the TCR library involved RNA that had been extracted from PBMCs. The same sample was also studied in work on T cells in Graves' hyperthyroidism and ophthalmopathy.

The source material was peripheral blood mononuclear cells (PBMCs), sampled at new diagnosis, from a patient treated with antithyroid drugs. The receptor source for this set is a woman in her 30s with Graves disease.

The rearrangement uses TRBV28 and TRBJ1-5, with no clear D. Deletions cut 6 bases from V and 3 bases from J, with 6 bases between. Germline lookup yields CDR1 MDHEN and CDR2 SYDVKM. The CDR3 has 12 residues. This chain's CDR3 is CASRPANQPQHF. DNA for the CDR3: TGTGCCAGCAGACCAGCCAATCAGCCCCAGCATTTT.

This clonotype has just a few counts. The CDR3 region has the DNA TGCAGCCCCCACTTAGGGGGCCGGGACAGCCACTACAATCAGCCCCAGCATTTT. Translated: CSPHLGGRDSHYNQPQHF. The J gene is TRBJ1-5, the V gene TRBV29-1; 7 nucleotides line up with TRBD1. Germline V gene lookup returns CDR1 SQVTM and CDR2 ANQGSEA. This CDR3 is built from 18 residues. With 8 bases clipped from V and 3 bases from J, the junction kept 22 bases outside the gene matches. The full variable domain, its missing parts supplied by reference TRBV29-1 and TRBJ1-5, is SAVISQKPSRDICQRGTSLTIQCQVDSQVTMMFWYRQQPGQSLTLIATANQGSEATYESGFVIDKFPISRPNLTFSTLTVSNMSPEDSSIYLCSPHLGGRDSHYNQPQHFGDGTRLSIL.

In its sample, this clonotype was seen a few times. The rearrangement links TRBV5-1 to TRBJ1-1; maybe TRBD1 (5 bases). From germline, CDR1 is SGHRS and CDR2 YFSETQ. The V and J ends lost 4 bases and 0 bases respectively, with 10 bases between them. This CDR3 region has 14 residues. Here the CDR3 reads CASSIGTLNTEAFF. DNA for the CDR3: TGCGCCAGCAGCATTGGGACGCTGAACACTGAAGCTTTCTTT.

The chain recombines TRBV18 with TRBJ1-4, with D possibly matching TRBD1 (5 bases). The germline V gene has CDR1 KGHSH and CDR2 LQKENI. Between the trimmed V and J ends, which lost 5 bases and 4 bases, there was a span of 11 bases. There are 14 residues in the CDR3. Here the CDR3 reads CASSEQELNEKLFF. The CDR3 nucleotides read TGTGCCAGCTCAGAACAGGAACTTAATGAAAAACTGTTTTTT.

Concerning this clonotype: Given a much more abundant clone one base away, this may be a read error. V and J are TRBV12-3 or TRBV12-4 and TRBJ1-5; D is unresolved. The V and J ends lost 2 bases and 5 bases respectively, with 7 bases between them. The CDR3 length is 13 residues. The CDR3 DNA reads as TGTGCCAGCAGTTTACAGTCGGATCAGCCCCAGCATTTT. Protein: CASSLQSDQPQHF.

The sample holds a few counts of this clonotype. V gene TRBV12-3 or TRBV12-4 combines with J gene TRBJ2-3, with TRBD2 matching over 13 bases. CDR3 length: 17 amino acids. V lost 6 bases to trimming and J lost 4 bases; unmatched junction nucleotides: 10. The CDR3 loop is CASSLGRLAGGADTQYF. The CDR3 nucleotides read TGTGCCAGCAGCCTGGGGCGACTAGCGGGAGGTGCAGATACGCAGTATTTT.

V is TRBV28 and J is TRBJ1-2; D remains unclear. Per the germline V gene, CDR1 is MDHEN and CDR2 is SYDVKM. The CDR3 is 14 amino acids. Trimming removed 5 bases at V and 5 bases at J, with 15 bases between. The DNA for the CDR3 is TGTGCCAGCAGTGTCCACACCTGGCCGTATGGCTACACCTTC. The encoded protein is CASSVHTWPYGYTF.

The chain joins TRBV28 to TRBJ2-5; D assignment may be TRBD1 or TRBD2 (5 bases each). The CDR3 covers 15 residues. Germline CDR1 is MDHEN and CDR2 is SYDVKM. V gave up 8 bases and J gave up 4 bases, with 20 bases separating them. CDR3 in DNA: TGTGCCAGCGGGAAAAAGGGACGGGCGGGAGAGACCCAGTACTTC. Translated: CASGKKGRAGETQYF.

This clonotype was counted between two and nine times. This sequence joins TRBV19 and TRBJ2-1; a possible D gene is TRBD1 (6 bases). The CDR3 has 14 residues. V dropped 5 bases and J dropped 8 bases, with 16 bases sitting between them. Germline V CDR1 and CDR2: LNHDA, SQIVND (reference sequence). The CDR3 region is CASSVKQGLYEQFF. As DNA, the CDR3 is TGTGCCAGTAGTGTCAAGCAGGGGTTATATGAGCAGTTCTTC.

This chain connects TRBV29-1 to TRBJ2-7; D remains ambiguous. V lost 2 bases, J lost 5 bases, and 13 bases lay in between. The CDR3 is 13 residues long. CDR1 and CDR2 from the germline V gene are SQVTM and ANQGSEA. CDR3 DNA: TGCAGCGTTGAAACGGAATCTTTCCACGAGCAGTACTTC. It specifies CSVETESFHEQYF.

The J gene is TRBJ2-1, the V gene TRBV7-9, with TRBD1 matching 7 bases. The CDR3 is made up of 15 amino acids. The trim removed 6 bases at V and 5 bases at J, leaving 10 bases unmatched. The germline gives CDR1 SEHNR, CDR2 FQNEAQ (reference sequence). This CDR3 is CASRVTGEGNNEQFF. CDR3 bases: TGTGCCAGCAGAGTAACAGGGGAAGGGAACAATGAGCAGTTCTTC.

This clonotype was observed a handful of times. V and J are TRBV7-6 and TRBJ2-1; 12 bases line up with TRBD2. This CDR3 spans 18 amino acids. J was trimmed by 0 bases and V by 5 bases; bases with no gene match: 8. Germline CDR1 reads SGHVS; CDR2 reads FNYEAQ. This CDR3 is CASSLTSGGAGSYNEQFF. CDR3 nucleotides: TGTGCCAGCAGCCTGACTAGCGGGGGAGCTGGCTCCTACAATGAGCAGTTCTTC.

This clonotype was seen a handful of times. V is TRBV7-7 and J is TRBJ1-3, with D possibly matching TRBD1 (6 bases). Per germline, CDR1 SSHAT and CDR2 FNYEAQ (reference sequence). The length of the CDR3 is 14 residues. CDR3 amino acids: CAGRQVGSGNTIYF. In nucleotides, the CDR3 is TGTGCTGGCCGACAGGTTGGCTCTGGAAACACCATATATTTT.

This clonotype has a handful of counts. V usage is TRBV18 and J usage is TRBJ2-7; a possible D gene is TRBD1 (6 bases). V was pared by 6 bases and J by 2 bases, with 14 bases between. Per the germline V gene, CDR1 is KGHSH and CDR2 is LQKENI. The length of the CDR3 is 14 residues. CDR3 in amino acids: CASSPEQGTYEQYF. As DNA, the CDR3 is TGTGCCAGCTCTCCTGAACAGGGAACCTACGAGCAGTACTTC.

This clonotype was seen a few times. This chain connects TRBV20-1 to TRBJ2-1; D is undetermined. The CDR3 covers 15 residues. The germline gives CDR1 DFQATT, CDR2 SNEGSKA (reference sequence). The V and J ends lost 0 bases and 8 bases respectively, with 17 bases between them. CDR3 bases: TGCAGTGCTAGAGATGGTAGGGCGAACTGGCATGAGCAGTTCTTC. Protein product: CSARDGRANWHEQFF.

This clonotype turned up a few times. The chain employs TRBV5-1 and TRBJ1-1, with 9 bases matching TRBD1. With V trimmed by 1 base and J by 8 bases, 3 bases remained unmatched. The CDR3 extends over 13 amino acids. The germline gives CDR1 SGHRS, CDR2 YFSETQ. In nucleotides, the CDR3 is TGCGCCAGCAGCTTGTTGGGACAGGGAGAAGCTTTCTTT. Translation: CASSLLGQGEAFF. Based on the CDR3 plus reference TRBV5-1 and TRBJ1-1, the full variable domain is KAGVTQTPRYLIKTRGQQVTLSCSPISGHRSVSWYQQTPGQGLQFLFEYFSETQRNKGNFPGRFSGRQFSNSRSEMNVSTLELGDSALYLCASSLLGQGEAFFGQGTRLTVV.

This clonotype was counted between two and nine times. The chain has TRBV18 and TRBJ1-1; 7 bases map to TRBD1. V gave up 2 bases and J gave up 5 bases; unmatched junction bases: 8. This CDR3 is built from 15 residues. CDR1 and CDR2 (germline): KGHSH, LQKENI. Written as DNA, the CDR3 is TGTGCCAGCTCACCAGCCGGGACAGCCGGGACTGAAGCTTTCTTT. Residues: CASSPAGTAGTEAFF.